Presented here are 23 T cell receptor beta chains from one specimen sequenced in a study of blood T cell repertoires in COVID-19. TCRdb's table, derived via immunoSEQ multiplex PCR, lists solely in-frame clones and lacks some. The sample holds approximately 300,000 clones; roughly 88% are singletons and the top ten take around 1.5%. The sequencing sample was made of peripheral blood. These receptors all come from a woman aged 50 to 60 with acute or convalescent COVID-19.

This clone was recorded a few times. The chain recombines TRBV11-1 with TRBJ2-1; D is unresolved. CDR1 and CDR2 from the germline V gene are SGHAT and FQDESV (reference sequence). Deletions cut 5 bases from V and 10 bases from J, with 15 bases between. This CDR3 comprises 13 residues. CDR3 residues: CASSLGGFGEQFF. The CDR3 bases are TGTGCCAGCAGCCTCGGTGGATTCGGGGAGCAGTTCTTC.

The rearrangement uses TRBV28 and TRBJ2-1; 9 bases map to TRBD2. The ends lost 2 bases at V and 5 bases at J; junction bases unmatched: 7. This CDR3 is 16 amino acids long. CDR1 and CDR2 from the germline V gene are MDHEN and SYDVKM. As DNA, the CDR3 is TGTGCCAGCAGTTTAGTAGGCGGGAGGGCAGACAATGAGCAGTTCTTC. Translating it yields CASSLVGGRADNEQFF.

This rearrangement joins TRBV11-3 to TRBJ2-7, with TRBD1 matching over 7 bases. CDR3 size: 12 residues. J gave up 5 bases and V 8 bases, and 6 bases lay outside the gene matches. CDR1 SGHNT and CDR2 YENEEA come from the germline V gene. DNA of the CDR3: TGTGCCAGCGGGGGACAGCCAGACGAGCAGTACTTC. Translation: CASGGQPDEQYF.

This sequence joins TRBV14 and TRBJ1-3; D perhaps matches TRBD1 (6 bases). V was shortened by 5 bases and J by 0 bases, with 11 bases between the two germline ends. This CDR3 region has 15 residues. CDR1 is SGHDN and CDR2 is FVKESK in the germline V gene. DNA for the CDR3: TGTGCCAGCAGCGGCGGACAGAGCTCTGGAAACACCATATATTTT. It translates to CASSGGQSSGNTIYF.

This clone came up a few times. CDR3 in DNA: TGTGCCAGCCTATATGAAAAACTGTTTTTT. Its translation is CASLYEKLFF. The V gene is TRBV6-4, the J gene TRBJ1-4; D unclear. The germline gives CDR1 MRHNA, CDR2 SNTAGT. The CDR3 contains 10 residues. V shed 8 bases and J shed 6 bases, with 4 bases lying between them.

V gene TRBV16 combines with J gene TRBJ1-4, with 7 bases lining up with TRBD1. The trim removed 2 bases at V and 8 bases at J, leaving 11 bases unmatched. This CDR3 spans 16 amino acids. Germline-derived CDR1 and CDR2 are KGHSY and FQNENV. CDR3 region: CASSQPDRARGEKLFF. The CDR3 DNA sequence: TGTGCCAGCAGCCAACCCGACAGGGCAAGAGGGGAAAAACTGTTTTTT.

J is TRBJ1-2 and V is TRBV6-6; the D gene is possibly TRBD1 (5 bases). CDR1 and CDR2 from the germline V gene are MNHNY and SVGAGI (reference sequence). V gave up 7 bases and J gave up 0 bases, with 18 bases separating them. The length of the CDR3 is 16 residues. The CDR3: CASNTGYGSSNYGYTF. The CDR3, as DNA: TGTGCCAGCAATACAGGTTATGGATCATCTAACTATGGCTACACCTTC.

The chain is built from TRBV29-1 and TRBJ2-7, with D possibly TRBD1 on 6 matching bases. In germline, CDR1 is SQVTM, CDR2 ANQGSEA. The CDR3 extends over 13 amino acids. Trimming stripped 6 bases from V and 0 bases from J, with 12 bases between. CDR3 region: CSVWGTSSYEQYF. CDR3 bases: TGCAGCGTATGGGGGACATCCTCCTACGAGCAGTACTTC.

Written as DNA, the CDR3 is TGTGCCAGCAGCTTAAGACTAGCGGAGTACAATGAGCAGTTCTTC. Protein sequence: CASSLRLAEYNEQFF. The chain links TRBV7-9 to TRBJ2-1; 9 positions agree with TRBD2. J lost 4 bases, V lost 2 bases, and 3 bases had no gene match. The CDR3 runs to 15 residues. Germline CDR1 is SEHNR and CDR2 is FQNEAQ (reference sequence). The full variable domain, completed using reference TRBV7-9 and TRBJ2-1, is DTGVSQNPRHKITKRGQNVTFRCDPISEHNRLYWYRQTLGQGPEFLTYFQNEAQLEKSRLLSDRFSAERPKGSFSTLEIQRTEQGDSAMYLCASSLRLAEYNEQFFGPGTRLTVL.

There are a few counts of this clone. The rearrangement uses TRBV5-1 and TRBJ1-3, with D maybe TRBD1 (5 bases). Between the trimmed V and J ends, which lost 4 bases and 0 bases, there was a span of 14 bases. Germline lookup yields CDR1 SGHRS and CDR2 YFSETQ. This CDR3 has 16 amino acids. CDR3 sequence (DNA): TGCGCCAGCAGCCTCCCGGGACTTGACTCTGGAAACACCATATATTTT. Encoded protein: CASSLPGLDSGNTIYF. Filled out from reference TRBV5-1 and TRBJ1-3, the complete variable domain reads KAGVTQTPRYLIKTRGQQVTLSCSPISGHRSVSWYQQTPGQGLQFLFEYFSETQRNKGNFPGRFSGRQFSNSRSEMNVSTLELGDSALYLCASSLPGLDSGNTIYFGEGSWLTVV.

This clone was counted a few times. The rearrangement joins TRBV7-9 to TRBJ1-1, with 9 bases aligning to TRBD1. The CDR3 contains 14 residues. The ends lost 5 bases at V and 4 bases at J; junction bases unmatched: 5. CDR1 is SEHNR and CDR2 is FQNEAQ in the germline V gene (reference sequence). The CDR3 region has the DNA TGTGCCAGCAGCCGACAGACAGGGGGCACTGAAGCTTTCTTT. This sequence encodes CASSRQTGGTEAFF.

The chain is built from TRBV24-1 and TRBJ1-5; 8 positions agree with TRBD1. CDR1 and CDR2 (germline): KGHDR, SFDVKD. Germline trimming cut 6 bases from V and 2 bases from J; bases unmatched to any gene: 5. This CDR3 is 15 amino acids long. The CDR3 sequence: CATSPPTGGNQPQHF. CDR3 DNA sequence: TGTGCCACCAGTCCCCCGACAGGGGGCAATCAGCCCCAGCATTTT.

The genes are TRBV2 and TRBJ1-1, with D possibly TRBD1 on 6 matching bases. The germline gives CDR1 SNHLY, CDR2 FYNNEI. The CDR3 runs to 13 residues. The V end was cut by 6 bases, the J end by 4 bases, with 12 bases between. In nucleotides, the CDR3 is TGTGCCAGCAGGAGCCAGGGGACCACTGAAGCTTTCTTT. This encodes CASRSQGTTEAFF.

This clone was found a few times. This sequence joins TRBV29-1 and TRBJ1-1; TRBD1 matches at 9 bases. The V gene end was trimmed by 1 base and the J gene end by 6 bases; junction bases not matched to a gene: 6. CDR1 SQVTM and CDR2 ANQGSEA come from the germline V gene. The CDR3 consists of 14 residues. As DNA, the CDR3 is TGCAGCGTTGAAGCCAGGGACAGGGAGTCTGAAGCTTTCTTT. Its translation is CSVEARDRESEAFF.

J is TRBJ2-1 and V is TRBV4-1, with 9 nucleotides matching TRBD2. The CDR3 has 14 amino acids. The V segment lost 3 bases and the J segment 5 bases; nucleotides outside the gene matches: 2. Germline loops: CDR1 MGHRA, CDR2 YSYEKL. CDR3 coding DNA: TGCGCCAGCAGCCACCGGACTAGCGACAATGAGCAGTTCTTC. Translating gives CASSHRTSDNEQFF.

The rearrangement uses TRBV19 and TRBJ2-7, with a weak D call TRBD2 (5 bases). CDR3 length equals 15 residues. Germline V gene data show CDR1 as LNHDA and CDR2 as SQIVND (reference sequence). The V gene lost 2 bases and the J gene lost 9 bases, with 20 bases spanning the gap. The CDR3 coding sequence is TGTGCCAGTAGTATAACTGGGGTGGCCTCCGGAGGGCAGTACTTC. It specifies CASSITGVASGGQYF.

This rearrangement joins TRBV19 to TRBJ2-1; D remains ambiguous. Germline V CDR1 and CDR2: LNHDA, SQIVND (reference sequence). V gave up 7 bases and J gave up 0 bases, with 19 bases separating them. The CDR3 loop spans 17 amino acids. The CDR3: CASNPSKALSSYNEQFF. The CDR3 DNA follows: TGTGCCAGTAACCCTAGTAAGGCGTTGAGCTCCTACAATGAGCAGTTCTTC.

This chain connects TRBV7-3 to TRBJ1-2; 8 bases agree with TRBD1. In germline, CDR1 is SGHTA, CDR2 FQGTGA. Trimming removed 3 bases from V and 7 bases from J; junction bases left unmatched: 7. This CDR3 comprises 14 residues. The CDR3 is CASSFSGGLAGYTF. The CDR3 DNA sequence: TGTGCCAGCAGCTTTTCAGGGGGCCTGGCTGGCTACACCTTC.

The chain is built from TRBV4-2 and TRBJ2-2; tentatively, D is TRBD2 (6 bases). Germline V lookup: CDR1 LGHNA, CDR2 YNFKEQ. V lost 4 bases to trimming and J lost 0 bases, with 18 bases between them. The CDR3 has 18 amino acids. CDR3 coding DNA: TGTGCCAGCAGCCCCAATTTCCAGCGGGCCTCGAACACCGGGGAGCTGTTTTTT. Protein: CASSPNFQRASNTGELFF.

This clone has more than one count but fewer than ten. The V gene is TRBV28, the J gene TRBJ1-5; 9 bases are a match to TRBD1. This CDR3 comprises 18 residues. V lost 6 bases and J lost 4; bases outside the gene matches: 16. The germline V gene encodes CDR1 MDHEN and CDR2 SYDVKM. CDR3 sequence (DNA): TGTGCCAGCAGCGGAAGTCCCGGGACAGGGTCGGGGAATCAGCCCCAGCATTTT. The encoded protein is CASSGSPGTGSGNQPQHF.

Points on this clone: This CDR3 is also generated by other DNA sequences in the sample. The V call is TRBV5-1, the J call TRBJ1-1; 7 nucleotides align to TRBD1. The CDR3 is made up of 14 amino acids. CDR1 is SGHRS and CDR2 is YFSETQ in the germline V gene. With V trimmed by 1 base and J by 2 bases, 2 bases remained unmatched. The CDR3 DNA sequence: TGCGCCAGCAGCTTGAGGGGGCGAAACACTGAAGCTTTCTTT. This encodes CASSLRGRNTEAFF.

The rearrangement joins TRBV27 to TRBJ1-5; 7 bases fit TRBD1. CDR1 MNHEY and CDR2 SMNVEV come from the germline V gene (reference sequence). This CDR3 spans 15 amino acids. V trimming: 5 bases; J trimming: 4 bases; junction bases outside the gene matches: 8. CDR3 region: CASSVRGSGNQPQHF. CDR3 coding DNA: TGTGCCAGCAGTGTCAGGGGGTCGGGGAATCAGCCCCAGCATTTT.

This sequence joins TRBV25-1 and TRBJ2-7, with D unclear. V lost 4 bases and J lost 6, with 10 bases in between. There are 12 residues in the CDR3. Looked up from germline, CDR1 is MGHDK and CDR2 is SYGVNS. The CDR3 bases are TGTGCCAGCAGTGGGCCTAGTGGCGAGCAGTACTTC. Its protein is CASSGPSGEQYF.